What follows describes a single T cell receptor beta chain. As yet, its antigen is unknown. TCRdb's copy holds only in-frame clones and misses some; the assay was immunoSEQ multiplex PCR. The sample records some 1,500 clones, more than 20% being singletons. The data stem from a study of T cells in localized non-small cell lung cancer. Study outcomes and limitations: There were a median around 60 of the top 100 tumor clones appearing in adjacent lung.

The CDR3 has 13 amino acids. Germline V CDR1 and CDR2: SQVTM, ANQGSEA. V trimming: 6 bases; J trimming: 8 bases; junction bases outside the gene matches: 9. The clonotype originates from a man aged 40 to 70 with stage II squamous cell lung carcinoma. The sample here was normal lung tissue next to the tumor, taken before any cancer treatment. V usage is TRBV29-1 and J usage is TRBJ2-7; 11 nucleotides line up with TRBD2. This CDR3 reads CSVLTSGSPKQYF. The CDR3 bases are TGCAGCGTCCTTACTAGCGGGAGTCCCAAGCAGTACTTC.